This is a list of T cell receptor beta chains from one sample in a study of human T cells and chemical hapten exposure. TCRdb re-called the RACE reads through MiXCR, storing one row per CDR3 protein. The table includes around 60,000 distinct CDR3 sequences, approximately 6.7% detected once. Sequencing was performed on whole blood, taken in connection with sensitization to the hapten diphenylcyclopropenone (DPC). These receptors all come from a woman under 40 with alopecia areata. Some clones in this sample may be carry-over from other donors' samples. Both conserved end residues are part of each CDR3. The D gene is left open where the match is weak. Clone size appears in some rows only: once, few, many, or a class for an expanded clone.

CDR3nt: TGTGCCAGCAGTTACTCAGGACTAGCGGGGGGGTATACGCAGTATTTT; CDR3aa: CASSYSGLAGGYTQYF; d_gene: TRBD2; j_gene: TRBJ2-3; len: 16; abundance: many; v_gene: TRBV6-6
CDR3nt: TGTGCCAGCAGTGCTCACGGCACAGATACGCAGTATTTT; CDR3aa: CASSAHGTDTQYF; d_gene: -; j_gene: TRBJ2-3; len: 13; abundance: few; v_gene: TRBV2
CDR3nt: TGTGCCAGCAGCTTAGCGAGGACTAGCGGGGGGCCCAATGAGCAGTTCTTC; CDR3aa: CASSLARTSGGPNEQFF; d_gene: TRBD2; j_gene: TRBJ2-1; len: 17; abundance: few; v_gene: TRBV7-3
CDR3nt: TGTGCCAGCAGTCAGAGGGACAGGGGGCATTCAGACTACGAGCAGTACTTC; CDR3aa: CASSQRDRGHSDYEQYF; d_gene: TRBD1; j_gene: TRBJ2-7; len: 17; abundance: many; v_gene: TRBV12-3/TRBV12-4
CDR3nt: TGTGCCAGCAGTTGGGACAGGGGAAGGAAGTTCTTC; CDR3aa: CASSWDRGRKFF; d_gene: TRBD1; j_gene: TRBJ2-1; len: 12; abundance: many; v_gene: TRBV11-1
CDR3nt: TGCAGTGCGGCCCCAGGGGGGCTAGCCGATGAGCAGTTCTTC; CDR3aa: CSAAPGGLADEQFF; d_gene: -; j_gene: TRBJ2-1; len: 14; abundance: many; v_gene: TRBV20-1
CDR3nt: TGCGCCAGCAGCCTACAGCTAGCGTCGGGGGGTAATGAGCAGTTCTTC; CDR3aa: CASSLQLASGGNEQFF; d_gene: TRBD2; j_gene: TRBJ2-1; len: 16; abundance: -; v_gene: TRBV5-1
CDR3nt: TGTGCCAGCAGTTCACCGACAGGCAATCAGCCCCAGCATTTT; CDR3aa: CASSSPTGNQPQHF; d_gene: -; j_gene: TRBJ1-5; len: 14; abundance: -; v_gene: TRBV12-3/TRBV12-4
CDR3nt: TGTGCCAGCAGCTTGACAGGTGACTCTGGAAACACCATATATTTT; CDR3aa: CASSLTGDSGNTIYF; d_gene: -; j_gene: TRBJ1-3; len: 15; abundance: few; v_gene: TRBV2
CDR3nt: TGCAGTGCTAGGGCAGGGTTATCCTACAATGAGCAGTTCTTC; CDR3aa: CSARAGLSYNEQFF; d_gene: -; j_gene: TRBJ2-1; len: 14; abundance: many; v_gene: TRBV20-1
CDR3nt: TGCAGTGCACCTTTCGACATGGGGCTTAATTCACCCCTCCACTTT; CDR3aa: CSAPFDMGLNSPLHF; d_gene: -; j_gene: TRBJ1-6; len: 15; abundance: -; v_gene: TRBV20-1
CDR3nt: TGTGCCAGCAGCCAAACGACGGGGACGGGCCAGCCCCAGCATTTT; CDR3aa: CASSQTTGTGQPQHF; d_gene: -; j_gene: TRBJ1-5; len: 15; abundance: many; v_gene: TRBV3-1
CDR3nt: TGTGCCAGCAGTTTATCCGTTCAGCCCCAGCATTTT; CDR3aa: CASSLSVQPQHF; d_gene: -; j_gene: TRBJ1-5; len: 12; abundance: many; v_gene: TRBV12-3/TRBV12-4
CDR3nt: TGTGCCAGCACCTTCTGGCCGGGCCCTGAGGACTTC; CDR3aa: CASTFWPGPEDF; d_gene: -; j_gene: TRBJ2-7; len: 12; abundance: many; v_gene: TRBV7-9
CDR3nt: TGTGCCAGCAGTTTATTGTTTTCGATGGGACAGTATAGCAATCAGCCCCAGCATTTT; CDR3aa: CASSLLFSMGQYSNQPQHF; d_gene: TRBD1; j_gene: TRBJ1-5; len: 19; abundance: many; v_gene: TRBV27
CDR3nt: TGCAGTGCTAGTTCGTTTTGGACAGGGGCGAATGAAAAACTGTTTTTT; CDR3aa: CSASSFWTGANEKLFF; d_gene: TRBD1; j_gene: TRBJ1-4; len: 16; abundance: many; v_gene: TRBV20-1
CDR3nt: TGCGCCAGCAGATATGGAGGGGGAGCGAACACTGAAGCTTTCTTT; CDR3aa: CASRYGGGANTEAFF; d_gene: -; j_gene: TRBJ1-1; len: 15; abundance: few; v_gene: TRBV5-1